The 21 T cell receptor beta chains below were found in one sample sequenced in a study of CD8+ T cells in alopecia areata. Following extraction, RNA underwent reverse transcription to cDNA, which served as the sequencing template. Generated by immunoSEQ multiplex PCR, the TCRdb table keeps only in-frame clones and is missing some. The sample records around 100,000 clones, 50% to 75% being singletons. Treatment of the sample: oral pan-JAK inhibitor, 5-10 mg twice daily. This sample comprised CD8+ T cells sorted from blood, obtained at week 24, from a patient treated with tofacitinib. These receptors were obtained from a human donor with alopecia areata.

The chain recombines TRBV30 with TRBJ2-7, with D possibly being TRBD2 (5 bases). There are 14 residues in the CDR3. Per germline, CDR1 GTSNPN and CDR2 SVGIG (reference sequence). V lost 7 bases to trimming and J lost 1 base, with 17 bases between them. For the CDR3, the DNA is TGTGCCTTCGGCGAGGGCCGAGGGTCCTACGAGCAGTACTTC. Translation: CAFGEGRGSYEQYF.

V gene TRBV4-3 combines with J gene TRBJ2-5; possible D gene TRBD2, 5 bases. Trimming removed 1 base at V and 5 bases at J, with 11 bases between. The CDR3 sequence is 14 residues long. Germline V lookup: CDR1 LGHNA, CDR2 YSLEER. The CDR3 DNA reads TGCGCCAGCAGCCAAGGTGGAGGCGGGGAGACCCAGTACTTC. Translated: CASSQGGGGETQYF.

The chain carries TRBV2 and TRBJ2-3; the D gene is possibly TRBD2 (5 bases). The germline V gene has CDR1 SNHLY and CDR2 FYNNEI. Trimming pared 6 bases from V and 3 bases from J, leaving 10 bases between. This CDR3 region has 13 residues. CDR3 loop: CASRETGTDTQYF. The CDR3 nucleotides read TGTGCCAGCAGGGAAACGGGAACAGATACGCAGTATTTT.

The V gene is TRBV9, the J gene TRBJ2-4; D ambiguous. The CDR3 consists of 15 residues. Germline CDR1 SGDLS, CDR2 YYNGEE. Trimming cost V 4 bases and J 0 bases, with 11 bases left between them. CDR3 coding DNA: TGTGCCAGCAGCCCCCATCACCAAGCCAAAAACATTCAGTACTTC. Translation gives CASSPHHQAKNIQYF.

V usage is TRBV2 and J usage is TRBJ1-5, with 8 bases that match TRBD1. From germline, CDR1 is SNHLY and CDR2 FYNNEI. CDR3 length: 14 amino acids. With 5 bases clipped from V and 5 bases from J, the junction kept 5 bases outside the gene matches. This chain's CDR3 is CASSPDRDYQPQHF. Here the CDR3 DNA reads TGTGCCAGCAGTCCGGACAGGGACTATCAGCCCCAGCATTTT.

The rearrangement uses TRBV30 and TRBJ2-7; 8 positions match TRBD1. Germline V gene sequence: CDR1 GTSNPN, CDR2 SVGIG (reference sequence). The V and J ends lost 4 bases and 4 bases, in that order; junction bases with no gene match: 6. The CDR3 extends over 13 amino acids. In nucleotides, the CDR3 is TGTGCCTGGACCCCTGGACAGGGTTACGAGCAGTACTTC. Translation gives CAWTPGQGYEQYF.

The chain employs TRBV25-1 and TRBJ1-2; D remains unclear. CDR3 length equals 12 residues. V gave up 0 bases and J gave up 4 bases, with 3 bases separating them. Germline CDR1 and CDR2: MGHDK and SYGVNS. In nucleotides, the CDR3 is TGTGCCAGCAGTGAATACACCTATGGCTACACCTTC. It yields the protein CASSEYTYGYTF.

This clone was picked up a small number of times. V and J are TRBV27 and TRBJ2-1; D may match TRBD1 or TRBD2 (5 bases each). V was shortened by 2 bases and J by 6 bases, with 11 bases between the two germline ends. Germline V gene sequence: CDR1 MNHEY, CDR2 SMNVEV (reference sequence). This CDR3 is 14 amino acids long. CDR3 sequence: CASSLVGDRNEQFF. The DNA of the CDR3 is TGTGCCAGCAGTTTAGTGGGGGATCGCAATGAGCAGTTCTTC.

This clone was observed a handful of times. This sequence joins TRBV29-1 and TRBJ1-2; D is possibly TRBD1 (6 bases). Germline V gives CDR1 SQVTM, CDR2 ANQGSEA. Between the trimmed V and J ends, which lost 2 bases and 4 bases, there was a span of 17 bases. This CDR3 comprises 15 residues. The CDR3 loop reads CSVESIQGPFYGYTF. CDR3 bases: TGCAGCGTTGAATCAATACAGGGTCCATTCTATGGCTACACCTTC.

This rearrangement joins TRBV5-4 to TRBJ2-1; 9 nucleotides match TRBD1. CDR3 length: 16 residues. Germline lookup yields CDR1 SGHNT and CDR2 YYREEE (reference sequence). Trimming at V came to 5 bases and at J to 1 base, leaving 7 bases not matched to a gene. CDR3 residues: CASRDRGGWSYNEQFF. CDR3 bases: TGTGCCAGCAGGGACAGGGGAGGTTGGTCCTACAATGAGCAGTTCTTC.

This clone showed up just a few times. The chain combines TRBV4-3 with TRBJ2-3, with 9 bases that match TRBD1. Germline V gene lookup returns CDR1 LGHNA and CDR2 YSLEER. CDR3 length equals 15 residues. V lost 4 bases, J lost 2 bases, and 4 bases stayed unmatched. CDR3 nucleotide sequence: TGCGCCAGCAGCCGCTTACAGGGGGCCACAGATACGCAGTATTTT. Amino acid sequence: CASSRLQGATDTQYF.

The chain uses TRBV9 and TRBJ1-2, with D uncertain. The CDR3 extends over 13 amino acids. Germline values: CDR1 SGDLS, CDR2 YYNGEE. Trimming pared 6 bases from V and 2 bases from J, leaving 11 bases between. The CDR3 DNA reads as TGTGCCAGCACCATGGGAGAGAACTATGGCTACACCTTC. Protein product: CASTMGENYGYTF.

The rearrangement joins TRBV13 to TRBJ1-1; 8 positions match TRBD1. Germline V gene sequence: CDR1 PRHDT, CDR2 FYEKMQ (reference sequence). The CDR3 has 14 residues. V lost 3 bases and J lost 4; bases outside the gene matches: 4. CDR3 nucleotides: TGTGCCAGCAGCTTTGGACAGGGCGGCACTGAAGCTTTCTTT. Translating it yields CASSFGQGGTEAFF.

Written as DNA, the CDR3 is TGCGCCAGCAGCCACGGCGACAGTGGCTACGAGCAGTACTTC. Residues: CASSHGDSGYEQYF. The chain joins TRBV4-1 to TRBJ2-7, with D possibly matching TRBD1 (5 bases). CDR1 and CDR2 (germline): MGHRA, YSYEKL. The CDR3 covers 14 residues. V shed 3 bases and J shed 3 bases, with 12 bases lying between them.

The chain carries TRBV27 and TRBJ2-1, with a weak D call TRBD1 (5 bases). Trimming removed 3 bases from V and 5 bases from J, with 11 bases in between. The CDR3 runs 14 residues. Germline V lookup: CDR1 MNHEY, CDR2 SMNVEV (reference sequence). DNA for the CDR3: TGTGCCAGCAGTTTGAGACAGAGCAACAATGAGCAGTTCTTC. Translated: CASSLRQSNNEQFF.

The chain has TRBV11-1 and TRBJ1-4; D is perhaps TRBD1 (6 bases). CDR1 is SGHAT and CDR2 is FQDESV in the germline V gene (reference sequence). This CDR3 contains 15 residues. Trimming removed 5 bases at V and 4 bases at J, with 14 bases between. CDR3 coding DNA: TGTGCCAGCAGCCCGACCGGGGACATTAATGAAAAACTGTTTTTT. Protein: CASSPTGDINEKLFF.

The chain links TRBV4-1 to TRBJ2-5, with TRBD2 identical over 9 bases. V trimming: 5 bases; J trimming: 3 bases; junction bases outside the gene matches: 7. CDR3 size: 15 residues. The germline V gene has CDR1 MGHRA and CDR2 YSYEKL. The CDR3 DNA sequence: TGCGCCAGCAGCTTCCGACTAGCGGAAAAAGAGACCCAGTACTTC. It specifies CASSFRLAEKETQYF.

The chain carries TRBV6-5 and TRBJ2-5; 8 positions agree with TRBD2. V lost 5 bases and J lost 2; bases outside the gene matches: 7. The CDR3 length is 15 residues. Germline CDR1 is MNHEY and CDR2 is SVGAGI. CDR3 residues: CASSRGGGTQETQYF. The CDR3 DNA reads TGTGCCAGCAGTAGAGGCGGGGGGACTCAAGAGACCCAGTACTTC.

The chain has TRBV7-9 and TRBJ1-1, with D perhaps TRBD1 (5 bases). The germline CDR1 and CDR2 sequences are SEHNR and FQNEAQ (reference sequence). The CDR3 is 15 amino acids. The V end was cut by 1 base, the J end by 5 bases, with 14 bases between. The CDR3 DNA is TGTGCCAGCAGCTTAGGGGGCGTTCTGGGGACTGAAGCTTTCTTT. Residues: CASSLGGVLGTEAFF.

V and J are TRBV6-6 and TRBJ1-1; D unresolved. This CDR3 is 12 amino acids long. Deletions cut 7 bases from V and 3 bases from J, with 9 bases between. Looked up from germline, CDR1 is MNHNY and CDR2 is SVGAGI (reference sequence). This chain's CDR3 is CASTYGDTEAFF. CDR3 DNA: TGTGCCAGCACCTACGGGGACACTGAAGCTTTCTTT.

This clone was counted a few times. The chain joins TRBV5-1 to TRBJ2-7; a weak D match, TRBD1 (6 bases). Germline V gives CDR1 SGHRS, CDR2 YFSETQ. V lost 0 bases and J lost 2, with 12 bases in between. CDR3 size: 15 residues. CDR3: CASSLGRGHTYEQYF. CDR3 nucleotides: TGCGCCAGCAGCTTGGGCAGGGGCCACACCTACGAGCAGTACTTC.